A single T cell receptor beta chain is shown here with its context. The sample comes from a study of T cells in Graves' hyperthyroidism and ophthalmopathy. Amplified TCR beta CDR3 regions derived from RNA transcripts. The study used the HTBI primer set for a first-round RT-PCR of the TCR CDR3. MiXCR, run by TCRdb on the multiplex PCR reads, gives a single entry per CDR3 protein. The sample yields 500,000 to 650,000 distinct CDR3 sequences, around 15% seen once. From germline, CDR1 is MDHEN and CDR2 SYDVKM. V lost 3 bases and J 8 bases, leaving 11 bases between the germline ends. This CDR3 has 14 amino acids.

This sequence originates from a woman aged 40 to 50 with Graves' hyperthyroidism. The V call is TRBV28, the J call TRBJ1-6; tentatively, D is TRBD1 (5 bases). The sample taken for sequencing was blood. The CDR3 DNA reads as TGTGCCAGCAGTTTGTGGGACGGGGATTCACCCCTCCACTTT. It translates to CASSLWDGDSPLHF.